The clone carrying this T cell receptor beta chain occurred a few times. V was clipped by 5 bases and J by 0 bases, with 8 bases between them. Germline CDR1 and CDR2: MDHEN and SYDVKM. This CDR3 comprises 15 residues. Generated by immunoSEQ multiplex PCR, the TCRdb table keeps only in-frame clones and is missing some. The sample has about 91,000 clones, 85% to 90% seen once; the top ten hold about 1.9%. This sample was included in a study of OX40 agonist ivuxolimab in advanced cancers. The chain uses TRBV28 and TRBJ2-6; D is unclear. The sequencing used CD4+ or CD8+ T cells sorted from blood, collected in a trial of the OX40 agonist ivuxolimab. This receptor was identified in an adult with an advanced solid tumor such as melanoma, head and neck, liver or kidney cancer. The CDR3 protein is CASSPSGSGANVLTF. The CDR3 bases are TGTGCCAGCAGTCCCTCGGGCTCTGGGGCCAACGTCCTGACTTTC.